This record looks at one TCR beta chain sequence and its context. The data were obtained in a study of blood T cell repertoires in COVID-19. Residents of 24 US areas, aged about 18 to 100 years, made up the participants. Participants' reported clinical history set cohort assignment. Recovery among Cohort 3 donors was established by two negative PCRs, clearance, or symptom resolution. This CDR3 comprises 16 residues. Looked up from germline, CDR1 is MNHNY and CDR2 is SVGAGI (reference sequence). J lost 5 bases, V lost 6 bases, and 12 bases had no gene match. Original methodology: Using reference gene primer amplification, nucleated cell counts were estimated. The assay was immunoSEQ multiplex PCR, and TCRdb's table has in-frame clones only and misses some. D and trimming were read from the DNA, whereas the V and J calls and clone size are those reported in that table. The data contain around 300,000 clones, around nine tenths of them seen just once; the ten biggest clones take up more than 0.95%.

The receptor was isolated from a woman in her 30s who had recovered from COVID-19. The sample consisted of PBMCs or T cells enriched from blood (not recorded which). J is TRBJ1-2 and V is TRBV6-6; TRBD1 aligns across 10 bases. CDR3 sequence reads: CASSQGTGDPLYGYTF. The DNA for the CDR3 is TGTGCCAGCAGCCAGGGGACAGGGGATCCCCTTTATGGCTACACCTTC.